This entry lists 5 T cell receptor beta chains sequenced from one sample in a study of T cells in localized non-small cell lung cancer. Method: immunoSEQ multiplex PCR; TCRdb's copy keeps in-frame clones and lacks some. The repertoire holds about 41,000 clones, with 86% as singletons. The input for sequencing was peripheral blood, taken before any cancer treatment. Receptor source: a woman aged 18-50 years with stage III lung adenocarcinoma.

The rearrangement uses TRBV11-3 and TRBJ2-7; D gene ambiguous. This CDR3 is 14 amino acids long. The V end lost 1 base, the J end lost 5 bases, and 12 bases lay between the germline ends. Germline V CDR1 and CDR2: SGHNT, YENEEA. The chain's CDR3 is CASSLVAGSNEQYF. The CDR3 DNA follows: TGTGCCAGCAGCTTAGTTGCAGGTTCCAACGAGCAGTACTTC.

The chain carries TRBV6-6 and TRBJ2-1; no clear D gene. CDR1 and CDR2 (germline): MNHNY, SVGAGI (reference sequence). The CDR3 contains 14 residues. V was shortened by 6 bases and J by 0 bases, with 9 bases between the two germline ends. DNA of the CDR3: TGTGCCAGCAGCGGCGGCGTCTCCTACAATGAGCAGTTCTTC. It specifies CASSGGVSYNEQFF.

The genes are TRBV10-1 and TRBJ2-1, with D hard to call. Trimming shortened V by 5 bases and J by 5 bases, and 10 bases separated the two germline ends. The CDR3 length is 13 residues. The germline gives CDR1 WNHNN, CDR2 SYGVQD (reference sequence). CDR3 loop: CASSPNLHNEQFF. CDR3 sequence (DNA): TGCGCCAGCAGTCCCAACCTACACAATGAGCAGTTCTTC.

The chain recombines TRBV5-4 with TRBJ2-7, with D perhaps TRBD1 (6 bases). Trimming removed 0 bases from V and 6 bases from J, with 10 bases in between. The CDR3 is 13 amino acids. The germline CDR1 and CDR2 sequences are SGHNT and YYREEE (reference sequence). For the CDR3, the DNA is TGTGCCAGCAGCTTGGCCTCCAGGGGCGAGCAGTACTTC. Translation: CASSLASRGEQYF.

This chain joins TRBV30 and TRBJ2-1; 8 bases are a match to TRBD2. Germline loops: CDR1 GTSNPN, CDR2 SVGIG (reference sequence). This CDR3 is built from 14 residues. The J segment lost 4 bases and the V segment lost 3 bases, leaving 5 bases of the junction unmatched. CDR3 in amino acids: CAWRRAGAYNEQFF. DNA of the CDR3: TGTGCCTGGAGACGAGCGGGGGCTTACAATGAGCAGTTCTTC.